This T cell receptor (beta chain) was retrieved from a study of cytomegalovirus exposure and HLA in healthy donors. Study conclusions and caveats: A highly shared variant cluster was judged a likely technical artifact. Later analysis indicated greater clonal expansion among HLA-associated TCR beta chains than among equally common other chains. In a later analysis, productive TCRs from donors in an Asian-associated ancestry cluster reportedly carried fewer N-insertions than the cohort mean.

About this clone itself: Its antigen is as yet unknown.

Trimming took 5 bases from V and 8 from J; bases not matched to a gene: 8. CDR1 and CDR2 from the germline V gene are SGHVS and FQNEAQ. The CDR3 totals 13 residues. Vbeta (60) and Jbeta (13) primers were used in the PCR. Methods used by the authors: Around 10 million of the approximately 80 million unique TCR beta chains counted in a later analysis were shared. Repertoires were generated with immunoSEQ multiplex PCR, while TCRdb's copy carries only in-frame clones and drops some. That table gives V, J and clone size, and the DNA gave D and trimming. This sample carries 120,000 or so clones, roughly 68% of them seen once, and the ten largest clones take around 5.5%.

Specimen: PBMCs. The sequence was collected from a woman aged 45-65 years in good health and CMV-seropositive. This sequence joins TRBV7-8 and TRBJ2-7; the match to TRBD1 covers 8 bases. As DNA, the CDR3 is TGTGCCAGCAGCGGGGACAGGAATAACCAGCAGTACTTC. This gives the protein CASSGDRNNQQYF.